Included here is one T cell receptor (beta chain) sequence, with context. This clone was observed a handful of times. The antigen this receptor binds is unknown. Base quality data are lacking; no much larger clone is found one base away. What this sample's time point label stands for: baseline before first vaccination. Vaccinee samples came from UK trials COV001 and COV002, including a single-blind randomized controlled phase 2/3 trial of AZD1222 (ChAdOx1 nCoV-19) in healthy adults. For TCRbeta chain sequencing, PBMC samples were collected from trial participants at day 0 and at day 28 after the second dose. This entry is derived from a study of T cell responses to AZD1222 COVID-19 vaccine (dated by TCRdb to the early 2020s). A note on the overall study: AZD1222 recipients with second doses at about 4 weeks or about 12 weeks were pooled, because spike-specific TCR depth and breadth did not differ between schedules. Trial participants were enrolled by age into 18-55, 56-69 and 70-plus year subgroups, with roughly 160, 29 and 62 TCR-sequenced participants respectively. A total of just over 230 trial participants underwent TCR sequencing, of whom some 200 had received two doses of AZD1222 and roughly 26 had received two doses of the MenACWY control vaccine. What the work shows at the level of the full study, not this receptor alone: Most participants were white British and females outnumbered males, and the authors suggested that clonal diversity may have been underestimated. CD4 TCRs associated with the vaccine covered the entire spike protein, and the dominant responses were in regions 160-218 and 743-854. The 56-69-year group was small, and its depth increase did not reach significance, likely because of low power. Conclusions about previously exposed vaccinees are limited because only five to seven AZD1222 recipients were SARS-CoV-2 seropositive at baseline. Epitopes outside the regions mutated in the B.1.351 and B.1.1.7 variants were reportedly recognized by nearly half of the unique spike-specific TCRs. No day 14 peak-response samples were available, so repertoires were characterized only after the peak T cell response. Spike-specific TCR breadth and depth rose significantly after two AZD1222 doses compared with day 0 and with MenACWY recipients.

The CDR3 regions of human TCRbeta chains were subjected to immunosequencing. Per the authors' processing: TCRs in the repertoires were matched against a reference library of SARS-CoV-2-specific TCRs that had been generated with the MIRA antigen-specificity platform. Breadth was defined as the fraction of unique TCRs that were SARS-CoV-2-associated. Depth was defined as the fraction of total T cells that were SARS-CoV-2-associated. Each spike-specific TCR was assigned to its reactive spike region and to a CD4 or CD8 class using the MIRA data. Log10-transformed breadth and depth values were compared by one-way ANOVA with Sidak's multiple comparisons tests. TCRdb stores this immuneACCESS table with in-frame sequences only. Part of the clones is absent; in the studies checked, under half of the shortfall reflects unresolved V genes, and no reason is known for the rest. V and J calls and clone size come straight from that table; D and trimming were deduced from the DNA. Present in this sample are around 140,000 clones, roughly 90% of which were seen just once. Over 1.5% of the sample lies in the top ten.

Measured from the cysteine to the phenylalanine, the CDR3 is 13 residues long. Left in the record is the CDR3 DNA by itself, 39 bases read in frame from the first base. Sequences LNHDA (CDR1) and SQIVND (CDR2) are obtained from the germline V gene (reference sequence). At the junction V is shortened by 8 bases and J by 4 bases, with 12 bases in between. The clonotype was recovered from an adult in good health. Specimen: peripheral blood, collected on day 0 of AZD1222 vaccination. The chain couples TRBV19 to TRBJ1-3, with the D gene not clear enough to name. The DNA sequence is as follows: TGTGCCAGTCAACACGTCCTCGGAAACACCATATATTTT. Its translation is CASQHVLGNTIYF.